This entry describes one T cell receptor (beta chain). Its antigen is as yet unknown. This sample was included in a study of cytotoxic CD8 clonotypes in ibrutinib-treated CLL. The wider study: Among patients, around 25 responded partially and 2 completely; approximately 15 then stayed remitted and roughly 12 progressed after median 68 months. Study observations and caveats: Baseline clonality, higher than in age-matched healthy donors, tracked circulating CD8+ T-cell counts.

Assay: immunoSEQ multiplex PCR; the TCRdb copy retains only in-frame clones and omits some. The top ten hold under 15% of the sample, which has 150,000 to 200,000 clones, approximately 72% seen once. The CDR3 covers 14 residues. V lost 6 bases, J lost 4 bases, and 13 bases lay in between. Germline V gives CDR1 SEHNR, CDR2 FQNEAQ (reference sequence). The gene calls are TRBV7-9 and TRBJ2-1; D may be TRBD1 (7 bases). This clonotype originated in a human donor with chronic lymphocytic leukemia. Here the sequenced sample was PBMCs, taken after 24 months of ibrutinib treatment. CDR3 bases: TGTGCCAGCAGTCAGGGGGGAGATTACAATGAGCAGTTCTTC. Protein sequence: CASSQGGDYNEQFF.